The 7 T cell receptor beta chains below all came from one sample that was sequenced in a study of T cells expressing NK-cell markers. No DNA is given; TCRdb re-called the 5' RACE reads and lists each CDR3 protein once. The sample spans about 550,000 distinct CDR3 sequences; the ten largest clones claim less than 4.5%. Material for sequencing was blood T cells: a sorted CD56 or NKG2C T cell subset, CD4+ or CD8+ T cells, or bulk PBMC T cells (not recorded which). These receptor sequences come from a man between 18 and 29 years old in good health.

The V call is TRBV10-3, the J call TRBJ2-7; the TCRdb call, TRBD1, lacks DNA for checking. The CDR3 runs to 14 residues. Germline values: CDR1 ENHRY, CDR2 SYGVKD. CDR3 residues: CAIRSGAGSYEQYF.

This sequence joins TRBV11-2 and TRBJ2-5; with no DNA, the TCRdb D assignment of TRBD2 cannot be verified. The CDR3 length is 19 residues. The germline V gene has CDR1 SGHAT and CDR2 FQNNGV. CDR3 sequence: CASSLVGLAGARNRETQYF.

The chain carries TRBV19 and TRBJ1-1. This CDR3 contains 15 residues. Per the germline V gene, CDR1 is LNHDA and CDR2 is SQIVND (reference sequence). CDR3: CASSVKGLGGTEAFF.

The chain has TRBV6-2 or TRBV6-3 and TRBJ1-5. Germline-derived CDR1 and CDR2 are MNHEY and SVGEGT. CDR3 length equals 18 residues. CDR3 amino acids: CASSLPADGGDWNQPQHF.

The CDR3 protein is CASSSSDRDGGYTF. This chain joins TRBV6-2 or TRBV6-3 and TRBJ1-2. CDR1 and CDR2 from the germline V gene are MNHEY and SVGEGT. The CDR3 spans 14 residues.

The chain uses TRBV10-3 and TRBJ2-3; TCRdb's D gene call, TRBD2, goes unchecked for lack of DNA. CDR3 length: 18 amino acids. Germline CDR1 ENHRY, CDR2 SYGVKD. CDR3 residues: CAISESKASGSLIDTQYF.

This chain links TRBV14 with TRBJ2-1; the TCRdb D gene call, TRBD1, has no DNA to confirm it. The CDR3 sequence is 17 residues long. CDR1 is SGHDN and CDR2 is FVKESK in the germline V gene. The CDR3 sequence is CASSQSQGTLSYNEQFF.